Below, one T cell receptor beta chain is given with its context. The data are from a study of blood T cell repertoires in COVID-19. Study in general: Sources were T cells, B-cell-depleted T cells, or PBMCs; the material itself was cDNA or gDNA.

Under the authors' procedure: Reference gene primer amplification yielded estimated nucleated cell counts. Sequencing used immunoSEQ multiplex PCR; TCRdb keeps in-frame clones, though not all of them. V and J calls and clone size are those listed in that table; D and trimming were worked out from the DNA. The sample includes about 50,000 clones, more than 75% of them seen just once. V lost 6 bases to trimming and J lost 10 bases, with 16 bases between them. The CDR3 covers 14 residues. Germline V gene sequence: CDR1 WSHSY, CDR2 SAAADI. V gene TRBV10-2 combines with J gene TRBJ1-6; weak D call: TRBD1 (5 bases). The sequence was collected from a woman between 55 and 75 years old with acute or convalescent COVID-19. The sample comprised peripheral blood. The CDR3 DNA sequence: TGCGCCAGCAGGGGTGGGGGGTATGAATCACCCCTCCACTTT. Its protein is CASRGGGYESPLHF.